The T cell receptor beta chain under discussion was sequenced for a study of shared clonotypes between healthy human individuals. Study-wide results and limits: As a rule, naive subsets had a larger estimated richness than memory subsets. Sharing of clonotypes among donors was expected to vary with sequencing depth.

At the deep level, the assay was run. It was across several immunoSEQ plates that each subset's genomic DNA was evenly split. Only in-frame clones appear in the TCRdb table, and some are missing; sequencing was by immunoSEQ multiplex PCR. The sample lists about 2.2 million clones, about 93% occurring once. As to this clone: Its matching antigen is unknown.

CDR1 is SGDLS, CDR2 YYNGEE, per germline. After removal of 4 bases from V and 0 bases from J, the junction contained 10 bases not matched to a gene. The CDR3 loop spans 17 amino acids. Cells designated naive CD8 were CD45RO-negative and were positively selected for CCR7, with terminally differentiated effector memory CD45RA+ cells excluded. The clonotype was recovered from a man younger than 35 in good health. Some clones in this sample may be carry-over from other donors' samples. This rearrangement joins TRBV9 to TRBJ2-1; 7 bases agree with TRBD1. The material sequenced was naive CD8+ T cells from PBMCs. CDR3 residues: CASSRREGAYSYNEQFF. CDR3 coding DNA: TGTGCCAGCAGCCGCAGAGAGGGGGCTTACTCCTACAATGAGCAGTTCTTC.